This T cell receptor (beta chain) was identified in a study of T cell repertoires in cytomegalovirus infection. TCRdb re-derived calls from the reads in MiXCR, one entry per CDR3 protein. Altogether about 260,000 distinct CDR3 sequences are present, approximately 8.3% being singletons, with the ten largest covering about 14%. The sample holds a few counts of this clonotype. Sequencing was performed on PBMCs. The clonotype originates from a human donor in good health (CMV status not recorded). Some clones in this sample may be carry-over from other donors' samples.

CDR3 sequence: CSATGQAGDTEAFF. The CDR3 DNA sequence: TGCAGTGCCACAGGACAGGCTGGTGACACTGAAGCTTTCTTT. This sequence joins TRBV20-1 and TRBJ1-1, with 7 bases fitting TRBD1. V trimming: 6 bases; J trimming: 3 bases; junction bases outside the gene matches: 10. The CDR3 runs 14 residues. Germline V CDR1 and CDR2: DFQATT, SNEGSKA (reference sequence).